The 10 T cell receptor beta chains presented below share a single source sample, sequenced in a study of T cells and Merkel cell carcinoma outcomes. TCRdb keeps only in-frame clones here, not all; method: immunoSEQ multiplex PCR. This listing includes dozens of clones. The material sequenced was tumor tissue from Merkel cell carcinoma. The receptors were gathered from a human donor with Merkel cell carcinoma.

The genes are TRBV5-1 and TRBJ2-7; 9 bases fit TRBD1. The CDR3 extends over 14 amino acids. CDR1 and CDR2 (germline): SGHRS, YFSETQ. V gave up 3 bases and J gave up 5 bases; unmatched junction bases: 6. The CDR3 reads CASSWGTGRNEQYV. As DNA, the CDR3 is TGCGCCAGCAGCTGGGGGACAGGGAGGAACGAGCAGTACGTC.

The chain uses TRBV2 and TRBJ2-6; D ambiguous. Trimming took 4 bases from V and 5 from J, leaving 21 bases between them. The CDR3 totals 18 residues. Germline loops: CDR1 SNHLY, CDR2 FYNNEI. CDR3 loop: CASSAESPIQSRANVLTF. As DNA, the CDR3 is TGTGCCAGCAGTGCAGAGAGTCCGATACAAAGTCGGGCCAACGTCCTGACTTTC.

The rearrangement uses TRBV7-7 and TRBJ2-6; D not certain. This CDR3 is 18 amino acids long. Germline CDR1 SSHAT, CDR2 FNYEAQ (reference sequence). V was cut by 4 bases and J by 5 bases, with 21 bases left in between. The CDR3 region is CASSWVDMPQSRANVLTF. The CDR3 coding sequence is TGTGCCAGCAGCTGGGTAGATATGCCACAAAGTCGGGCCAACGTCCTGACTTTC.

This chain connects TRBV2 to TRBJ2-6; D is undetermined. Trimming pared 7 bases from V and 5 bases from J, leaving 12 bases between. CDR3 length: 14 amino acids. Germline CDR1 and CDR2: SNHLY and FYNNEI. CDR3: CASTIQSRANVLTF. In DNA, the CDR3 is TGTGCCAGCACGATACAAAGTCGGGCCAACGTCCTGACTTTC.

This chain joins TRBV11-3 and TRBJ2-1; 7 bases map to TRBD1. The CDR3 runs 15 residues. Losses at the gene ends were 5 bases for V and 3 bases for J; bases not matched to a gene: 7. The germline V gene has CDR1 SGHNT and CDR2 YENEEA. The DNA for the CDR3 is TGTGCCAGCAGCGACCGGGACAGCAACTACAATGAGCAGTTCTTC. It is translated as CASSDRDSNYNEQFF.

The rearrangement joins TRBV11-1 to TRBJ2-5; no reliable D call. Trimming took off 3 bases at V and 1 base at J, with 9 bases between the two ends. CDR1 SGHAT and CDR2 FQDESV come from the germline V gene (reference sequence). The CDR3 consists of 14 residues. DNA of the CDR3: TGTGCCAGCAGCTTGAACAGAGCCCAAGAGACCCAGTACTTC. Protein sequence: CASSLNRAQETQYF.

The chain uses TRBV5-1 and TRBJ2-7; D remains unclear. Trimming left V 0 bases short and J 2 bases short, with 6 bases between. This CDR3 region has 13 residues. CDR1 SGHRS and CDR2 YFSETQ come from the germline V gene. This chain's CDR3 is CASSLVPTYEQYV. As DNA, the CDR3 is TGCGCCAGCAGCTTGGTCCCGACCTACGAGCAGTACGTC.

This clone was seen a single time. The rearrangement uses TRBV2 and TRBJ2-7; 9 nucleotides match TRBD1. The germline gives CDR1 SNHLY, CDR2 FYNNEI. Trimming removed 8 bases from V and 12 bases from J; junction bases left unmatched: 8. The CDR3 is made up of 11 amino acids. The CDR3 DNA sequence: TGTGCCAGCCTCCCGGGGGACAGGGCGTACGTC. Translating gives CASLPGDRAYV.

This clone has more than one count but fewer than ten. This rearrangement joins TRBV21-1 to TRBJ2-7; TRBD1 was called by the table and not checked on the DNA. TRBV21-1 is termed a pseudogene. The CDR3 has 13 residues. The CDR3: CALRDSTPYEQYV. The DNA of the CDR3 is TGTGCCCTCAGGGACAGTACCCCCTACGAGCAGTACGTC.

The genes are TRBV30 and TRBJ1-3; D uncertain. Per germline, CDR1 GTSNPN and CDR2 SVGIG (reference sequence). The CDR3 is 15 residues long. The V gene lost 3 bases and the J gene lost 0 bases, with 12 bases spanning the gap. CDR3 sequence (DNA): TGTGCCTGGAGGACCAGAGGTGGCTCTGGAAACACCATATATTTT. It is translated as CAWRTRGGSGNTIYF.